This entry lists 19 T cell receptor beta chains sequenced from one sample in a study of cytomegalovirus exposure and HLA in healthy donors. The PCR employed 60 Vbeta primers together with 13 Jbeta primers. Method: immunoSEQ multiplex PCR; TCRdb's copy keeps in-frame clones and lacks some. The sample lists roughly 280,000 clones, 72% occurring once. Input material: PBMCs. The receptor set was obtained from a female donor in good health and CMV-seronegative.

This chain connects TRBV9 to TRBJ1-2; 7 nucleotides agree with TRBD1. Germline lookup yields CDR1 SGDLS and CDR2 YYNGEE. The trim removed 3 bases at V and 2 bases at J, leaving 4 bases unmatched. The CDR3 extends over 14 amino acids. The CDR3 spells CASSETGTNYGYTF. DNA for the CDR3: TGTGCCAGCAGCGAGACAGGGACCAACTATGGCTACACCTTC.

The chain is built from TRBV4-2 and TRBJ2-7, with D perhaps TRBD1 (6 bases). CDR1 is LGHNA and CDR2 is YNFKEQ in the germline V gene. Trimming removed 3 bases from V and 1 base from J, with 16 bases in between. The CDR3 totals 16 residues. The CDR3 DNA reads TGTGCCAGCAGCCACTTTGCGACAGGACTTTCCTACGAGCAGTACTTC. This encodes CASSHFATGLSYEQYF.

V is TRBV14 and J is TRBJ2-3; tentatively, D is TRBD2 (6 bases). Germline assignment: CDR1 SGHDN and CDR2 FVKESK. V lost 3 bases, J lost 2 bases, and 12 bases lay in between. The CDR3 runs 15 residues. CDR3 sequence (DNA): TGTGCCAGCAGCCACTTAACTAGCTACACAGATACGCAGTATTTT. Translated: CASSHLTSYTDTQYF.

The chain carries TRBV4-1 and TRBJ2-3, with D possibly TRBD2 on 5 matching bases. The CDR3 is 14 amino acids. Germline lookup yields CDR1 MGHRA and CDR2 YSYEKL. V lost 4 bases, J lost 2 bases, and 10 bases lay in between. The CDR3 protein is CASSLRDFTDTQYF. The CDR3 DNA reads TGCGCCAGCAGCCTACGGGATTTCACAGATACGCAGTATTTT.

The CDR3 region has the DNA TGTGCCAGCAGCTTGGCCGTAACGAACACCGGGGAGCTGTTTTTT. Residues: CASSLAVTNTGELFF. The chain carries TRBV5-4 and TRBJ2-2, with unresolved D. Trimming shortened V by 0 bases and J by 0 bases, and 6 bases separated the two germline ends. CDR1 and CDR2 from the germline V gene are SGHNT and YYREEE (reference sequence). CDR3 size: 15 residues.

This chain uses TRBV27 with TRBJ2-7, with D possibly TRBD1 on 5 matching bases. Per the germline V gene, CDR1 is MNHEY and CDR2 is SMNVEV (reference sequence). Deletions cut 6 bases from V and 7 bases from J, with 16 bases between. CDR3 size: 13 residues. The CDR3 loop reads CASSLWQGREQYF. Here the CDR3 DNA reads TGTGCCAGCAGCCTGTGGCAGGGTAGGGAGCAGTACTTC.

The CDR3 region has the DNA TGTGCCAGCAGCCGGGACAGGACGGCATCTGGAAACACCATATATTTT. Encoded protein: CASSRDRTASGNTIYF. The rearrangement links TRBV2 to TRBJ1-3, with TRBD1 matching 8 bases. This CDR3 has 16 amino acids. Trimming took 6 bases from V and 1 from J; bases not matched to a gene: 8. The germline V gene has CDR1 SNHLY and CDR2 FYNNEI.

The chain carries TRBV7-2 and TRBJ2-3, with a weak D call TRBD2 (6 bases). V was pared by 3 bases and J by 3 bases, with 10 bases between. Germline assignment: CDR1 SGHTA and CDR2 FQGNSA. CDR3 length: 14 amino acids. CDR3 residues: CASSFGSLTDTQYF. The CDR3, as DNA: TGTGCCAGCAGCTTCGGGAGTTTGACAGATACGCAGTATTTT.

CDR3 loop: CASSQTAGIYGYTF. In nucleotides, the CDR3 is TGCGCCAGCAGCCAAACTGCGGGGATCTATGGCTACACCTTC. The chain has TRBV4-1 and TRBJ1-2; D call uncertain. CDR1 is MGHRA, CDR2 YSYEKL, per germline. The V gene lost 2 bases and the J gene lost 4 bases, with 11 bases spanning the gap. This CDR3 contains 14 residues.

This clone has only a few counts. The chain has TRBV18 and TRBJ2-5; D is undetermined. The end of the DNA fits TRBJ2-7 better, so the J call may be wrong. The CDR3 is 14 residues long. The germline CDR1 and CDR2 sequences are KGHSH and LQKENI. CDR3 residues: CASSPGGSSYEQYF. The CDR3 region has the DNA TGTGCCAGCTCACCAGGCGGATCGTCCTACGAGCAGTACTTC.

The V call is TRBV18, the J call TRBJ1-2, with 7 bases aligning to TRBD1. The CDR3 totals 13 residues. With 4 bases clipped from V and 2 bases from J, the junction kept 1 base outside the gene matches. Germline V lookup: CDR1 KGHSH, CDR2 LQKENI. Here the CDR3 reads CASSQGANYGYTF. In DNA, the CDR3 is TGTGCCAGCTCACAGGGGGCCAACTATGGCTACACCTTC.

The chain joins TRBV6-5 to TRBJ1-2, with 7 positions matching TRBD1. CDR1 MNHEY and CDR2 SVGAGI come from the germline V gene. With 6 bases clipped from V and 5 bases from J, the junction kept 6 bases outside the gene matches. This CDR3 is built from 13 residues. The CDR3 sequence: CASSLGQAYGYTF. In DNA form, the CDR3 reads TGTGCCAGCAGCTTAGGACAGGCTTATGGCTACACCTTC.

The J gene is TRBJ2-7, the V gene TRBV23-1, with a weak D call TRBD1 (6 bases). TRBV23-1 is annotated as an ORF whose role is uncertain. CDR3 length: 15 residues. V lost 2 bases and J lost 4, with 15 bases in between. CDR3 sequence reads: CASSQDRFFPYEQYF. The DNA of the CDR3 is TGCGCCAGCAGTCAAGACAGGTTTTTCCCTTACGAGCAGTACTTC.

This rearrangement joins TRBV10-3 to TRBJ2-6, with 9 nucleotides matching TRBD1. There are 18 residues in the CDR3. CDR1 and CDR2 (germline): ENHRY, SYGVKD. After removal of 4 bases from V and 0 bases from J, the junction contained 7 bases not matched to a gene. CDR3 bases: TGTGCCATCAGTGGAAGGGACAGGGATTTCTCTGGGGCCAACGTCCTGACTTTC. Protein sequence: CAISGRDRDFSGANVLTF.

The chain combines TRBV28 with TRBJ1-4; 8 nucleotides match TRBD1. J was trimmed by 3 bases and V by 2 bases; bases with no gene match: 2. CDR3 size: 15 residues. The germline V gene encodes CDR1 MDHEN and CDR2 SYDVKM. The CDR3 is CASSLQGASNEKLFF. CDR3 in DNA: TGTGCCAGCAGTTTACAGGGGGCATCTAATGAAAAACTGTTTTTT.

This clone was seen more than once but under ten times. The chain carries TRBV6-4 and TRBJ2-2; 12 bases are a match to TRBD2. Germline-derived CDR1 and CDR2 are MRHNA and SNTAGT. V lost 8 bases and J lost 6; bases outside the gene matches: 7. This CDR3 is 15 amino acids long. The CDR3 sequence: CASAPSGRASGELFF. Here the CDR3 DNA reads TGTGCCAGCGCTCCTAGCGGGAGGGCCTCCGGGGAGCTGTTTTTT.

The chain carries TRBV10-3 and TRBJ2-1; 10 bases fit TRBD2. The germline V gene encodes CDR1 ENHRY and CDR2 SYGVKD. This CDR3 region has 15 residues. V shed 8 bases and J 6 bases; nucleotides not matched to a gene: 10. CDR3 DNA sequence: TGTGCCATCTGGAGCGGGAGGGCCTCTAGCAATGAGCAGTTCTTC. Translation gives CAIWSGRASSNEQFF.

The CDR3 spells CATSVPGVYEQYF. CDR3 DNA: TGTGCCACATCGGTCCCGGGAGTCTACGAGCAGTACTTC. V and J are TRBV6-5 and TRBJ2-7; TRBD2 might be the D (6 bases). The CDR3 contains 13 residues. The germline V gene encodes CDR1 MNHEY and CDR2 SVGAGI. V was shortened by 10 bases and J by 3 bases, with 16 bases between the two germline ends.

On this clone: An end of the junction differs from the germline gene, which may be a read error. The chain couples TRBV7-9 to TRBJ2-7, with TRBD2 matching over 8 bases. The CDR3 sequence is 14 residues long. The germline gives CDR1 SEHNR, CDR2 FQNEAQ (reference sequence). The CDR3 DNA follows: TGTTCCAGCAGCTTAGTATCGGGGGGGTACGAGCAGTACTTC. Its protein is CSSSLVSGGYEQYF.